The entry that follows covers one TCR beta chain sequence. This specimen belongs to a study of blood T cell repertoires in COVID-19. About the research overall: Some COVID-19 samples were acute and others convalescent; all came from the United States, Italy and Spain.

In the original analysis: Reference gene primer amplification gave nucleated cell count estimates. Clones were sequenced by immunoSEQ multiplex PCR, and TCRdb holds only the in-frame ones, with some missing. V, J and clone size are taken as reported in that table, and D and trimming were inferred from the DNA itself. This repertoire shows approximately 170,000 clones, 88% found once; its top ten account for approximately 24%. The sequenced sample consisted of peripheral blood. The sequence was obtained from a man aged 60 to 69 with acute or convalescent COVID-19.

The CDR3 sequence: CASSPGGGADTQYF. CDR3 nucleotide sequence: TGTGCCAGCTCACCTGGGGGAGGCGCAGATACGCAGTATTTT. The gene calls are TRBV18 and TRBJ2-3; D is perhaps TRBD2 (6 bases). The V end was cut by 3 bases, the J end by 4 bases, with 11 bases between. CDR1 is KGHSH, CDR2 LQKENI, per germline. The CDR3 has 14 residues.